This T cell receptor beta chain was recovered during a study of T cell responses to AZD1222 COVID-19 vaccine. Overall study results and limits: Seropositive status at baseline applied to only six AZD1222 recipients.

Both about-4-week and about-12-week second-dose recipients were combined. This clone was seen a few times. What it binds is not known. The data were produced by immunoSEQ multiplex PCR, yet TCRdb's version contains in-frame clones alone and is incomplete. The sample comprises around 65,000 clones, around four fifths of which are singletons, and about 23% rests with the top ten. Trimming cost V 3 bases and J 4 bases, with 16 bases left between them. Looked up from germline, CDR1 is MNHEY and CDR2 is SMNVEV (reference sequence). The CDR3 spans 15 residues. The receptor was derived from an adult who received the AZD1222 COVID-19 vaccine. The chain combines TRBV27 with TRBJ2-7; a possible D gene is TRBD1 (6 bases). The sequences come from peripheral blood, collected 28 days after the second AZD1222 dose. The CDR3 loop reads CASSLGWGLVYEQYF. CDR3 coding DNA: TGTGCCAGCAGTTTGGGGTGGGGGCTTGTTTACGAGCAGTACTTC.